This T cell receptor beta chain comes out of a study of blood T cells in healthy people across ages. Findings and limits, study-wide: Diversity was higher, and naive CD4+ cells more numerous, in long-lived donors than in aged donors.

Trimming removed 4 bases at V and 6 bases at J, with 9 bases between. The CDR3 loop spans 11 amino acids. The germline gives CDR1 SQVTM, CDR2 ANQGSEA. Remarks on this clonotype: Its antigen is unidentified.

At least 6 micrograms of total RNA were extracted per sample. Through a sample-barcoded 5' primer and a J-beta primer mix, a second PCR was run for roughly 7 to 12 cycles. Every sample produced at least 2.5 million CDR3-containing paired-end reads. One entry per CDR3 protein, called by TCRdb with MiXCR from the 5' RACE reads. The sample yields approximately 790,000 distinct CDR3 sequences, approximately 65% seen once. The TCR sequence derives from a man aged 25 to 40 in good health. Sequencing used blood. The chain combines TRBV29-1 with TRBJ1-2; D not certain. The CDR3 DNA is TGCAGCGTTGGGGCGGCTAATGGCTACACCTTC. This encodes CSVGAANGYTF. Based on the CDR3 plus reference TRBV29-1 and TRBJ1-2, the full variable domain is SAVISQKPSRDICQRGTSLTIQCQVDSQVTMMFWYRQQPGQSLTLIATANQGSEATYESGFVIDKFPISRPNLTFSTLTVSNMSPEDSSIYLCSVGAANGYTFGSGTRLTVV.